These T cell receptor beta chains were read from a single sample in a study of blood T cells in healthy people across ages. TCRdb recomputed calls from the 5' RACE reads with MiXCR, one row per CDR3 protein. The table records 540,000 or so distinct CDR3 sequences, around 24% of them present only once. The same data also contributed to another study, on T cells of mothers and their children.

The sample comprised blood. All receptors derive from a boy aged 5-17 years in good health. The conserved cysteine and the conserved F or W are not part of the CDR3 here. Fields, in order: V gene, clone size, CDR3 protein. Where a row states a size, it is once, few, many or the class of an expanded clone; other rows omit it.

TRBV6-6 | - | ASSRQEKRENIRY
TRBV14 | - | ASSQGLGGQNNEQF
TRBV11-2 | - | ASSFYDRAEAF
TRBV4-3 | - | ASSHDPHHNDETGDNEQF
TRBV29-1 | few | SVESSYNEQS
TRBV9 | few | ASSVSGQGAEQTQY
TRBV20-1 | - | SAYDRGQETQY
TRBV7-2 | - | ASSLSGGGDGYT
TRBV12-3/TRBV12-4 | few | ASSGGGWDRNYGYT
TRBV20-1 | - | SAREAGGNTIY
TRBV29-1 | many | SAQGQGAYEQY
TRBV12-3/TRBV12-4 | few | ASSLDSPETQY
TRBV28 | - | ASRLAVDTQY
TRBV4-1 | - | ASSLLTGTGVSYEQY
TRBV4-3 | - | ASSQDWTGGNTIY
TRBV28 | - | ASSLGRSTDTQY
TRBV7-6 | - | ASSHQRTAYNEQF
TRBV7-2 | few | ASSFGGTGNTGELF
TRBV20-1 | once | SAGGGNTGELF
TRBV12-3/TRBV12-4 | few | ASSPQGPSYEQY
TRBV23-1 | few | ASSPGVTYNEQF
TRBV15 | few | ATSREERRGGYEQY
TRBV5-6 | - | ASSLGNRGYQPQH
TRBV13 | many | ASSLGMDSVGLAF
TRBV7-2 | - | ASSPGTNGHEKLF
TRBV20-1 | - | SATSRDSSYEQY
TRBV28 | - | ASSLPSLETQY
TRBV4-3 | - | ASSQDGGGHKANYGYT
TRBV4-3 | few | ASSQDRGLGRGLAKNIQY
TRBV3-1 | - | ASSQRGQSYEQY
TRBV5-1 | - | ASSLEGTYAYEQY
TRBV6-2/TRBV6-3 | many | ASSGFSEQY
TRBV28 | - | ASSLPGQGNNEQF
TRBV15 | - | ATSRIPSDYSYNEQF
TRBV29-1 | few | SVLSGANALT
TRBV7-9 | - | ASSSSTDVVTDTQY
TRBV6-2/TRBV6-3 | - | ASRQRWGHSDTQY
TRBV28 | few | ASSPPGLADTDTQY
TRBV7-8 | few | ASSRGTGPYGYT
TRBV2 | few | ASSQTGLAGGTGELF
TRBV7-2 | few | ASSLAGERSQPQH
TRBV7-3 | - | ASSLTGGGNEQF
TRBV7-2 | - | ASSSLTGTGPSYEQH
TRBV12-3/TRBV12-4 | few | ASAGALQETQY
TRBV4-1 | - | ASSQGRGFTTNEKLF
TRBV29-1 | many | SVRTSGRDEQY
TRBV5-6 | - | ASSLYGRLFSYNEQF
TRBV27 | once | ASSSTGGHYGYT
TRBV29-1 | few | SVVSSTGSHEQY
TRBV12-3/TRBV12-4 | few | ASSQGTGGQY
TRBV6-4 | few | ASSESGAKNIQY